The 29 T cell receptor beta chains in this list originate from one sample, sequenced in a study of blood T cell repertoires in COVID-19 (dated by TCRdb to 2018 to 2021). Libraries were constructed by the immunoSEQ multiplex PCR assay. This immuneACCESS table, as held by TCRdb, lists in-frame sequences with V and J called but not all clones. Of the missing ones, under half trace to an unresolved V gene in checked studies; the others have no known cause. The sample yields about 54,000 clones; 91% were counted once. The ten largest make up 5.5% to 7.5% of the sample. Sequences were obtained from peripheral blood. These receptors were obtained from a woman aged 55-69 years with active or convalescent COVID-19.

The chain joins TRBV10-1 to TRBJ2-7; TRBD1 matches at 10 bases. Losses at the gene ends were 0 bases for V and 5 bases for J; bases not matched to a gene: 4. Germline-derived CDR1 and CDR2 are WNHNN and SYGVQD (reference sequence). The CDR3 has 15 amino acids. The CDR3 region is CASSESRDRGHEQYF. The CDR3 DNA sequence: TGCGCCAGCAGTGAGTCGAGGGACAGGGGCCACGAGCAGTACTTC.

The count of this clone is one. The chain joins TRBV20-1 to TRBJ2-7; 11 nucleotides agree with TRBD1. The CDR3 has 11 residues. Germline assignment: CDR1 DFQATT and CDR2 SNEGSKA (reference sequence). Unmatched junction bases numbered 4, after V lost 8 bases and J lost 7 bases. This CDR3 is CSTDRGLEQYF. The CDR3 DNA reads TGCAGTACGGACAGGGGGCTTGAGCAGTACTTC.

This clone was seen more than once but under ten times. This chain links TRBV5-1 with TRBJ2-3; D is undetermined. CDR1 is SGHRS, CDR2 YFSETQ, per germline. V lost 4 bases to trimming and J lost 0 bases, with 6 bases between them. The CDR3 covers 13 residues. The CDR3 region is CASSRRSTDTQYF. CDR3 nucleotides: TGCGCCAGCAGCCGTAGAAGCACAGATACGCAGTATTTT.

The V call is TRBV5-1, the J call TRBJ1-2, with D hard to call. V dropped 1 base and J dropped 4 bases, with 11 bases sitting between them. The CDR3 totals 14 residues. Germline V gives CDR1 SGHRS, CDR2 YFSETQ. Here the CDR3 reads CASSLYGESYGYTF. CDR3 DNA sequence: TGCGCCAGCAGCTTGTACGGGGAAAGCTATGGCTACACCTTC.

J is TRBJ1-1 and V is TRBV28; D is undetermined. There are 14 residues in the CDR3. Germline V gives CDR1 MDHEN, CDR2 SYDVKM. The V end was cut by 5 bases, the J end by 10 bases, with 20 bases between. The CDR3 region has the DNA TGTGCCAGCAGTCCGGGCCCGGGAGGGCGTGGAGCTTTCTTT. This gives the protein CASSPGPGGRGAFF.

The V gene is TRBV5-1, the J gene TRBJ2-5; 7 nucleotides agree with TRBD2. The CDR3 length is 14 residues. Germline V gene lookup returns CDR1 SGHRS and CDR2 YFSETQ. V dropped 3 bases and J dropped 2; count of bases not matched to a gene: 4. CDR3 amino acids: CASSSYGGQETQYF. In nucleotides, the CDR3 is TGCGCCAGCAGCTCCTACGGGGGGCAAGAGACCCAGTACTTC.

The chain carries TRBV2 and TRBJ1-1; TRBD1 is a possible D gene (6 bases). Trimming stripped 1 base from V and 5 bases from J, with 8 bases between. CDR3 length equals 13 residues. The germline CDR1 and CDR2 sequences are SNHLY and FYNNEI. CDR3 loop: CASSEDGTTEAFF. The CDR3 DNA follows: TGTGCCAGCAGTGAAGATGGGACAACTGAAGCTTTCTTT. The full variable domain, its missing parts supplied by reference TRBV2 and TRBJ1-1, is EPEVTQTPSHQVTQMGQEVILRCVPISNHLYFYWYRQILGQKVEFLVSFYNNEISEKSEIFDDQFSVERPDGSNFTLKIRSTKLEDSAMYFCASSEDGTTEAFFGQGTRLTVV.

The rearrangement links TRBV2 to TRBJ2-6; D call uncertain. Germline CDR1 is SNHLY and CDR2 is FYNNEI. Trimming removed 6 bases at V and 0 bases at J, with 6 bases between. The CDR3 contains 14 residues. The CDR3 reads CASRVDSGANVLTF. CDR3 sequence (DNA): TGTGCCAGCAGGGTAGACTCTGGGGCCAACGTCCTGACTTTC.

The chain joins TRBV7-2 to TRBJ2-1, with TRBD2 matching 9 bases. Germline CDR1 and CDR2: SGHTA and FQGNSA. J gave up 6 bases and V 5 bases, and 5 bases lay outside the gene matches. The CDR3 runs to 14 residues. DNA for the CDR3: TGTGCCAGCAGCGAAATAGCGGGAGTCAATGAGCAGTTCTTC. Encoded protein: CASSEIAGVNEQFF.

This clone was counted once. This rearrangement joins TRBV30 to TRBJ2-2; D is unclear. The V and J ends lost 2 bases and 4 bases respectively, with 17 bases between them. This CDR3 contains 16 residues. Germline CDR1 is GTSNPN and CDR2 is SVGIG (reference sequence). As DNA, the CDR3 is TGTGCCTGGAGTAGAGTGGAGACTCGCGTCACCGGGGAGCTGTTTTTT. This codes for CAWSRVETRVTGELFF. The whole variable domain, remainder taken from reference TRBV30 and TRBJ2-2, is SQTIHQWPATLVQPVGSPLSLECTVEGTSNPNLYWYRQAAGRGLQLLFYSVGIGQISSEVPQNLSASRPQDRQFILSSKKLLLSDSGFYLCAWSRVETRVTGELFFGEGSRLTVL.

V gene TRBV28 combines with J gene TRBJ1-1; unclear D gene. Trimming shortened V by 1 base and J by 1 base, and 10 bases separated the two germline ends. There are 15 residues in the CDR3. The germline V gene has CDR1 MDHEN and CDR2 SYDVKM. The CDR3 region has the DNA TGTGCCAGCAGTTTATTAAGAGAGGGGAACACTGAAGCTTTCTTT. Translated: CASSLLREGNTEAFF.

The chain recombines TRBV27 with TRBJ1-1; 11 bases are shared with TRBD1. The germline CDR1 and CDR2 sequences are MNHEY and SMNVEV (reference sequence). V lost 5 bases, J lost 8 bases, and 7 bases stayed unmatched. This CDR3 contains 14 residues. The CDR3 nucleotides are TGTGCCAGCAGTGACGGACAGGGGGCGGGAGAAGCTTTCTTT. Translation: CASSDGQGAGEAFF.

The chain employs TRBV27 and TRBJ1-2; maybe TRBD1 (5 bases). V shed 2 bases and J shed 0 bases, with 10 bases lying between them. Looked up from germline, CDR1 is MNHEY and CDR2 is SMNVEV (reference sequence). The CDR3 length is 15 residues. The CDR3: CASSLTAGSNYGYTF. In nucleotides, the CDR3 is TGTGCCAGCAGTTTAACAGCAGGGTCTAACTATGGCTACACCTTC.

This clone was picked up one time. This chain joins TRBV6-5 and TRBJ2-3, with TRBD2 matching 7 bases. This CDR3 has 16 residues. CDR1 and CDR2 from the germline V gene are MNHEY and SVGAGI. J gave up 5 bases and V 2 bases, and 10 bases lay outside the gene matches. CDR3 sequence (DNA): TGTGCCAGCAGTTACGACCCAGGACTAGTGGGAGATACGCAGTATTTT. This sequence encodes CASSYDPGLVGDTQYF.

The CDR3 DNA follows: TGTGCCTCCGATAGGGGGCGTACCTATGGCTACACCTTC. Translation gives CASDRGRTYGYTF. The chain is built from TRBV30 and TRBJ1-2; 7 positions agree with TRBD1. This CDR3 spans 13 amino acids. Germline V gene data show CDR1 as GTSNPN and CDR2 as SVGIG (reference sequence). J was trimmed by 4 bases and V by 7 bases; bases with no gene match: 9.

The CDR3 loop is CASSRRLNEKLFF. The CDR3 bases are TGTGCCAGCAGCCGCAGATTAAATGAAAAACTGTTTTTT. This rearrangement joins TRBV6-5 to TRBJ1-4; no reliable D call. CDR3 size: 13 residues. V lost 6 bases and J 5 bases, leaving 10 bases between the germline ends. Germline V gene lookup returns CDR1 MNHEY and CDR2 SVGAGI.

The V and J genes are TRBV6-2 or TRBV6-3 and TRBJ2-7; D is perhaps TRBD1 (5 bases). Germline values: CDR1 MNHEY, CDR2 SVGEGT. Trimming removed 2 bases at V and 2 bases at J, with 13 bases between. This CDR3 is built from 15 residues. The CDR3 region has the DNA TGTGCCAGCAGTTACGGGGTTCGGACAACCTACGAGCAGTACTTC. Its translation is CASSYGVRTTYEQYF.

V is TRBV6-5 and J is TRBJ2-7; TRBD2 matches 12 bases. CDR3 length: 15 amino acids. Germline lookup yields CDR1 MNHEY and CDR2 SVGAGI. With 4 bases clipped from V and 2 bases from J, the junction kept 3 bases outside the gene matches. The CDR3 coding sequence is TGTGCCAGCAGTTCGCGACTAGCGGGGGCCTACGAGCAGTACTTC. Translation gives CASSSRLAGAYEQYF.

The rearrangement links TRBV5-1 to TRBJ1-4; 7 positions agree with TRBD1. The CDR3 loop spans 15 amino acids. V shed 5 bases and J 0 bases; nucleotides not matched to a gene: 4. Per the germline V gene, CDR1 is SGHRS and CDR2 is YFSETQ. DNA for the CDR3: TGCGCCAGCAGGCCCACAGGGGCAACTAATGAAAAACTGTTTTTT. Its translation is CASRPTGATNEKLFF.

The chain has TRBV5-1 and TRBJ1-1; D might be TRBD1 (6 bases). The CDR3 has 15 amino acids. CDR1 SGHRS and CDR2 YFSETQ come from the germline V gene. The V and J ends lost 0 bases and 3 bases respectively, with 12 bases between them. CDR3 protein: CASSLERGGDTEAFF. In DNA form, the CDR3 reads TGCGCCAGCAGCTTGGAGCGGGGGGGCGACACTGAAGCTTTCTTT.

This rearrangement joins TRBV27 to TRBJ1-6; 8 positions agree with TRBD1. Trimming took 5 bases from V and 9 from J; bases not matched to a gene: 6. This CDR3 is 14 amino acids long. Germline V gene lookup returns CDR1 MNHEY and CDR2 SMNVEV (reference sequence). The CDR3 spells CASSVQGGGSPLHF. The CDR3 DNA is TGTGCCAGCAGTGTACAGGGGGGGGGTTCACCCCTCCACTTT.

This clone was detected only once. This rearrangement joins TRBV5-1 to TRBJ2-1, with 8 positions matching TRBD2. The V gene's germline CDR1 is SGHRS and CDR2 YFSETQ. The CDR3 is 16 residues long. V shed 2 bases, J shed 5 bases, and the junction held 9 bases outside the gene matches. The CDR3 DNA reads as TGCGCCAGCAGCTTACAGCCTAGCGGGTCCAACAATGAGCAGTTCTTC. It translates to CASSLQPSGSNNEQFF.

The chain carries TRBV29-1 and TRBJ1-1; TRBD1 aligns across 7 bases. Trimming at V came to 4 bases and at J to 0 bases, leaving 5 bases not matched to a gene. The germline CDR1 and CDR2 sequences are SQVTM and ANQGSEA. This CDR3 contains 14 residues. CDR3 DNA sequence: TGCAGCGTTGGGGGACAGTGGGTGAACACTGAAGCTTTCTTT. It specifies CSVGGQWVNTEAFF.

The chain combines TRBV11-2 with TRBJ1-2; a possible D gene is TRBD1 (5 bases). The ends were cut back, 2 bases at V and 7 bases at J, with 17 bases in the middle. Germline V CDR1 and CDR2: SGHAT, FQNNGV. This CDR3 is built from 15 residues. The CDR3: CASSLIDSGGAGYTF. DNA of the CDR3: TGTGCCAGCAGCTTAATAGACTCGGGAGGGGCTGGCTACACCTTC.

The DNA of the CDR3 is TGCAGCGTCCGGGCGCGGGGGACGAGGGTCACAGATACGCAGTATTTT. It codes for CSVRARGTRVTDTQYF. The gene calls are TRBV29-1 and TRBJ2-3; 7 nucleotides agree with TRBD2. V lost 6 bases and J lost 2; bases outside the gene matches: 14. Germline CDR1 SQVTM, CDR2 ANQGSEA. The CDR3 has 16 residues.

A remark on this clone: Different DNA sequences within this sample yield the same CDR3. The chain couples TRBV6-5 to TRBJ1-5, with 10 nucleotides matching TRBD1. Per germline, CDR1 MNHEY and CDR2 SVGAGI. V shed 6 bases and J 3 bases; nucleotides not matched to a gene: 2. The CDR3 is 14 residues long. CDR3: CASRGTGDNQPQHF. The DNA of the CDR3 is TGTGCCAGCAGAGGGACAGGGGACAATCAGCCCCAGCATTTT.

For the CDR3, the DNA is TGTGCCAGCACCACGACAGTGGGAAACACCATATATTTT. Translated: CASTTTVGNTIYF. The V call is TRBV12-3 or TRBV12-4, the J call TRBJ1-3; D is possibly TRBD1 (5 bases). The CDR3 is 13 residues long. Trimming removed 7 bases at V and 4 bases at J, with 11 bases between.

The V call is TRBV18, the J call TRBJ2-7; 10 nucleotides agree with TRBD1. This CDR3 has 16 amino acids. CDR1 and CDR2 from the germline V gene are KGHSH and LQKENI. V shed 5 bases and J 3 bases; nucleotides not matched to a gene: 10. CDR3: CASSRPDGTGDYEQYF. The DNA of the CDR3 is TGTGCCAGCTCAAGACCAGATGGGACAGGGGACTACGAGCAGTACTTC.

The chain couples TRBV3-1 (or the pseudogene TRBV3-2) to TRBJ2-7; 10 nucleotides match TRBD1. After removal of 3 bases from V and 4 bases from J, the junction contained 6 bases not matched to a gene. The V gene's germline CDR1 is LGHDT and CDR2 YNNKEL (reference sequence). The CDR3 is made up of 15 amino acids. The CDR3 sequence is CASSQRQGALYEQYF. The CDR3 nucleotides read TGTGCCAGCAGCCAGAGACAGGGGGCCCTTTACGAGCAGTACTTC.